This TCR beta chain was profiled in a study of T cells in Graves' hyperthyroidism and ophthalmopathy. Study conclusions and caveats: Blood shared most expanded thyroid clonotypes above 0.001.

This clonotype occurred many times. What it recognizes is unknown. V gave up 0 bases and J gave up 2 bases, with 8 bases separating them. This CDR3 has 16 residues. Germline-derived CDR1 and CDR2 are LNHNV and YYDKDF (reference sequence). RNA transcripts provided the source from which TCR beta CDR3 regions were amplified. When the TCR CDR3 underwent first-round RT-PCR, the HTBI primer set was used. TCRdb fed the multiplex PCR reads into MiXCR, producing one record per CDR3 protein. The sample yields under 350,000 distinct CDR3 sequences, roughly 15% seen once. The specimen sequenced was blood. This TCR derives from a woman aged 40 to 49 with Graves' hyperthyroidism. The chain links TRBV15 to TRBJ2-6; D unclear. The CDR3 region is CATSRDSTAGANVLTF. Written as DNA, the CDR3 is TGTGCCACCAGCAGAGATAGTACGGCTGGGGCCAACGTCCTGACTTTC.